The rows below give T cell receptor beta chains drawn from one sample of a study of neurological immune-mediated disorders. MiXCR, applied by TCRdb to the 5' RACE reads, yields one record per CDR3 protein. Of more than 45,000 distinct CDR3 sequences in the sample, 3% to 4% were seen once. Sequenced: PBMCs. Receptors were obtained from a man aged 40-55 years with multiple sclerosis. Both conserved end residues are trimmed from each CDR3.

V gene,J gene,CDR3 protein
TRBV5-1,TRBJ2-7,ASSLGAGNYEQY
TRBV7-8,TRBJ2-7,ASSYQGMGAYEQY
TRBV11-3,TRBJ2-1,ASSPGATDEQF
TRBV6-5,TRBJ2-1,ASSYESSNEQF
TRBV20-1,TRBJ2-2,SAETGGSPGELF
TRBV20-1,TRBJ2-1,SAPSTGHQNEQF
TRBV5-6,TRBJ1-5,ASSPRGSALNQPQH
TRBV20-1,TRBJ2-3,SASSSMTSGQTDTQY
TRBV4-1,TRBJ2-3,ASSHQGLAGNTDTQY
TRBV10-1,TRBJ2-3,ASSETSGGLATDTQY
TRBV12-3/TRBV12-4,TRBJ2-3,ATRLAVTSTDTQY
TRBV5-1,TRBJ2-5,ASSKDSNQETQY
TRBV24-1,TRBJ2-1,ATSAVGGQGPYNEQF
TRBV12-3/TRBV12-4,TRBJ1-5,ASSPQGRSQPQH
TRBV28,TRBJ2-5,ASSLYGQGQETQY
TRBV6-5,TRBJ2-1,ASSYQGGWEF
TRBV5-1,TRBJ2-5,ASTSGLPKETQY
TRBV7-3,TRBJ2-3,ASSSRLAGVSTDTQY
TRBV7-9,TRBJ2-2,ASNTNGGPTGELF
TRBV20-1,TRBJ1-4,SAVTGTDNEKLF
TRBV29-1,TRBJ1-6,SVGGGGAGSPLH
TRBV20-1,TRBJ1-4,SARDPGWGEKLF
TRBV30,TRBJ2-3,AWSSVIAGAYGTQY
TRBV5-1,TRBJ1-1,ASSSGAGTEAF
TRBV20-1,TRBJ2-7,SATTGSSYEQY
TRBV7-9,TRBJ1-2,ASKRTGEHYGYT
TRBV12-3/TRBV12-4,TRBJ1-1,ASSRTGNTEAF
TRBV21-1,TRBJ1-3,ASSRYGRQSGNTIY
TRBV12-3/TRBV12-4,TRBJ2-7,ASSLANSVGGSYEQY
TRBV5-6,TRBJ1-1,ASSLVFAGTEAF
TRBV7-3,TRBJ2-5,ASSEWGETQY
TRBV14,TRBJ2-5,ASRKWETQY
TRBV10-3,TRBJ1-5,AISGENDQPQH
TRBV5-1,TRBJ2-7,ASSLWTGSYEQY
TRBV12-3/TRBV12-4,TRBJ2-3,ASSASGGRTDTQY
TRBV7-2,TRBJ2-5,ASSLFSGGAQETQY
TRBV5-1,TRBJ2-1,ASSRGQGENEQF
TRBV18,TRBJ1-3,ASSPDFSSGNTIY
TRBV11-2,TRBJ1-6,ASSQQYSPLH
TRBV5-1,TRBJ2-1,ASSSAGRRDNEQF